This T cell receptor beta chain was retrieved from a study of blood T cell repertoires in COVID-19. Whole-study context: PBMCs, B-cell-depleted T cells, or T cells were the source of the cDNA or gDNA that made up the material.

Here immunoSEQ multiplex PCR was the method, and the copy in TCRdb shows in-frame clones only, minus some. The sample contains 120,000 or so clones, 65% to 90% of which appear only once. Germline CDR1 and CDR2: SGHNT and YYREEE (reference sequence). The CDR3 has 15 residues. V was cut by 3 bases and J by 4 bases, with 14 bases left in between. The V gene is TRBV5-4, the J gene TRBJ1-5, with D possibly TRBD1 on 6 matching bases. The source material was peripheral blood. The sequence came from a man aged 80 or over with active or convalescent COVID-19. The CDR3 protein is CASSWGGRGNQPQHF. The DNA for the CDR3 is TGTGCCAGCAGCTGGGGGGGGCGAGGGAATCAGCCCCAGCATTTT.